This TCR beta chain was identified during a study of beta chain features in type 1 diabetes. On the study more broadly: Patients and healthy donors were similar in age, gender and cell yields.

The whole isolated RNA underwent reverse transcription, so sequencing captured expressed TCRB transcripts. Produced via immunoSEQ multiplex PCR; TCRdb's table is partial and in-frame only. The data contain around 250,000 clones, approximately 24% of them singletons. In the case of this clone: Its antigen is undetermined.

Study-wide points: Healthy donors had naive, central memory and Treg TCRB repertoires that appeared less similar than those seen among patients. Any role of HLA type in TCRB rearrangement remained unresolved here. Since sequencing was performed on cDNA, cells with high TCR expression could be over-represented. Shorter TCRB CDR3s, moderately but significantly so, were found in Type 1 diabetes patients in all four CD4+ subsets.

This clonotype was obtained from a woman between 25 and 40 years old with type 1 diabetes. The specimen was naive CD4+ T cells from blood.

The CDR3 region has the DNA TGTGCCTGGAGTTCCGGACTAAGCGGGAGTCTATACAATGAGCAGTTCTTC. Its translation is CAWSSGLSGSLYNEQFF. This rearrangement joins TRBV30 to TRBJ2-1; the match to TRBD2 covers 8 bases. Germline CDR1 reads GTSNPN; CDR2 reads SVGIG (reference sequence). This CDR3 contains 17 residues. The V segment lost 2 bases and the J segment 4 bases; nucleotides outside the gene matches: 13.